This T cell receptor (beta chain) was recorded in a study of cytomegalovirus exposure and HLA in healthy donors. Study outcomes and limitations: Presence/absence analyses assumed roughly uniform sequencing depth across donors, which may not hold. The authors enumerated roughly 180 TCR beta chains as linked to cytomegalovirus. A previous analysis found most TCR beta V segments productive roughly 87% or roughly 30% of the time.

CDR1 and CDR2 (germline): MNHEY, SMNVEV (reference sequence). V lost 5 bases to trimming and J lost 1 base; unmatched junction nucleotides: 7. The CDR3 contains 15 residues. PCR used 60 Vbeta primers and 13 Jbeta primers. The protocol was immunoSEQ multiplex PCR, while the TCRdb copy is restricted to in-frame clones and leaves out a portion. The repertoire holds some 100,000 clones, with about 84% as singletons. Whereas donors were nominally healthy upon sampling, unrecorded immune exposures were probable. As for this clone: The antigen is unknown.

Sequencing input: PBMCs. The source of this sequence is a girl aged 2 to 9 in good health and CMV-seropositive. The chain combines TRBV27 with TRBJ1-1, with 7 bases matching TRBD1. CDR3 in DNA: TGTGCCAGCAGTACTAGGACAGGAGGGAACACTGAAGCTTTCTTT. Amino acid sequence: CASSTRTGGNTEAFF.